This T cell receptor (beta chain) was recovered during a study of blood T cell repertoires in COVID-19. On the study more broadly: The samples span acute and convalescent COVID-19 from the United States, Italy and Spain.

Produced via immunoSEQ multiplex PCR; TCRdb's table is partial and in-frame only. The data contain 150,000 to 200,000 clones, about four fifths of them seen just once; the ten biggest clones take up approximately 2.6%. Sequencing was done on a sample of peripheral blood. The receptor comes from a woman aged 80 or older with COVID-19, enrolled during active disease.

CDR3 sequence: CASSFPSSYNEQFF. The CDR3 nucleotides read TGTGCCAGCAGCTTTCCCAGCTCCTACAATGAGCAGTTCTTC. The V gene is TRBV7-9, the J gene TRBJ2-1; D gene uncertain. Germline V gene lookup returns CDR1 SEHNR and CDR2 FQNEAQ (reference sequence). This CDR3 region has 14 residues. V lost 3 bases and J lost 0, with 6 bases in between. Variable domain in full (rest from reference TRBV7-9 and TRBJ2-1): DTGVSQNPRHKITKRGQNVTFRCDPISEHNRLYWYRQTLGQGPEFLTYFQNEAQLEKSRLLSDRFSAERPKGSFSTLEIQRTEQGDSAMYLCASSFPSSYNEQFFGPGTRLTVL.